These 12 T cell receptor beta chains were sequenced from one sample in a study of blood T cell repertoires in COVID-19. The table came from immunoSEQ multiplex PCR; TCRdb's copy has only in-frame clones and leaves some out. The sample lists roughly 410,000 clones; over 75% were seen once. Sequencing input: peripheral blood. Every receptor here comes from a woman aged 60 to 75 with COVID-19, enrolled during active disease.

This clone was observed a single time. The chain employs TRBV9 and TRBJ2-2; 12 bases fit TRBD2. Trimming removed 2 bases from V and 6 bases from J; junction bases left unmatched: 8. CDR1 and CDR2 from the germline V gene are SGDLS and YYNGEE. The CDR3 spans 17 residues. CDR3 loop: CASSVLAGGPGPGELFF. The CDR3 DNA follows: TGTGCCAGCAGCGTGCTAGCGGGGGGGCCTGGTCCCGGGGAGCTGTTTTTT.

The V gene is TRBV7-9, the J gene TRBJ1-4, with unresolved D. The CDR3 is made up of 16 amino acids. V was shortened by 4 bases and J by 8 bases, with 20 bases between the two germline ends. Germline V gene lookup returns CDR1 SEHNR and CDR2 FQNEAQ (reference sequence). CDR3 DNA sequence: TGTGCCAGCAGCTACCAATCGGGCCTCCCGGGGGAAAAACTGTTTTTT. Translated, it gives CASSYQSGLPGEKLFF.

V and J are TRBV10-3 and TRBJ1-1; no clear D gene. Germline V gene lookup returns CDR1 ENHRY and CDR2 SYGVKD. The CDR3 is 15 residues long. The V end lost 0 bases, the J end lost 1 base, and 9 bases lay between the germline ends. CDR3 protein: CAISESSSGNTEAFF. CDR3 DNA sequence: TGTGCCATCAGTGAGTCGAGTTCAGGGAACACTGAAGCTTTCTTT.

This clone was detected a few times. CDR3 loop: CASTERTGGFNEQFF. CDR3 nucleotides: TGTGCCAGCACAGAAAGGACAGGGGGGTTCAATGAGCAGTTCTTC. The V gene is TRBV2, the J gene TRBJ2-1; 10 bases align to TRBD1. CDR3 size: 15 residues. With 7 bases clipped from V and 6 bases from J, the junction kept 9 bases outside the gene matches. CDR1 and CDR2 (germline): SNHLY, FYNNEI.

The rearrangement uses TRBV30 and TRBJ1-2; 11 nucleotides agree with TRBD1. With 3 bases clipped from V and 4 bases from J, the junction kept 7 bases outside the gene matches. Germline V lookup: CDR1 GTSNPN, CDR2 SVGIG (reference sequence). This CDR3 is 15 amino acids long. CDR3 in amino acids: CAWRGQGVTVYGYTF. The CDR3, as DNA: TGTGCCTGGAGGGGACAGGGGGTGACCGTCTATGGCTACACCTTC.

This chain uses TRBV5-1 with TRBJ2-7; a possible D gene is TRBD2 (7 bases). V lost 3 bases, J lost 0 bases, and 13 bases lay in between. Germline V lookup: CDR1 SGHRS, CDR2 YFSETQ. The CDR3 sequence is 15 residues long. CDR3 amino acids: CASSWAGARSYEQYF. The CDR3 nucleotides read TGCGCCAGCAGCTGGGCGGGGGCTCGCTCCTACGAGCAGTACTTC.

The rearrangement links TRBV15 to TRBJ2-3, with a tentative D call TRBD2 (6 bases). Germline loops: CDR1 LNHNV, CDR2 YYDKDF (reference sequence). The V end was cut by 3 bases, the J end by 0 bases, with 10 bases between. This CDR3 is 15 amino acids long. CDR3 DNA sequence: TGTGCCACCAGCAGCTCTAGCGTCAGCACAGATACGCAGTATTTT. Translated: CATSSSSVSTDTQYF.

The chain links TRBV7-2 to TRBJ1-6; possibly TRBD1 for D (5 bases). The germline CDR1 and CDR2 sequences are SGHTA and FQGNSA. The CDR3 has 14 amino acids. The ends were cut back, 2 bases at V and 7 bases at J, with 9 bases in the middle. CDR3 DNA: TGTGCCAGCAGCTTACGGGGGAACAATTCACCCCTCCACTTT. Its protein product is CASSLRGNNSPLHF.

The chain has TRBV19 and TRBJ2-1; weak D call: TRBD1 (6 bases). Trimming took 3 bases from V and 3 from J, leaving 12 bases between them. This CDR3 has 15 residues. Looked up from germline, CDR1 is LNHDA and CDR2 is SQIVND (reference sequence). CDR3 DNA: TGTGCCAGTAGTATTTCGACAGGCGTCTACAATGAGCAGTTCTTC. Translation: CASSISTGVYNEQFF. The variable domain in full, with the rest retrieved from reference TRBV19 and TRBJ2-1, is DGGITQSPKYLFRKEGQNVTLSCEQNLNHDAMYWYRQDPGQGLRLIYYSQIVNDFQKGDIAEGYSVSREKKESFPLTVTSAQKNPTAFYLCASSISTGVYNEQFFGPGTRLTVL.

This clone was found once. The chain combines TRBV7-9 with TRBJ1-6, with TRBD1 matching 7 bases. J gave up 10 bases and V 4 bases, and 7 bases lay outside the gene matches. CDR3 length: 14 amino acids. Germline V CDR1 and CDR2: SEHNR, FQNEAQ (reference sequence). CDR3 in amino acids: CASSSTGIGSPLHF. CDR3 nucleotide sequence: TGTGCCAGCAGCTCGACAGGGATTGGGTCACCCCTCCACTTT. Variable domain in full (rest from reference TRBV7-9 and TRBJ1-6): DTGVSQNPRHKITKRGQNVTFRCDPISEHNRLYWYRQTLGQGPEFLTYFQNEAQLEKSRLLSDRFSAERPKGSFSTLEIQRTEQGDSAMYLCASSSTGIGSPLHFGNGTRLTVT.

This clone was recorded only once. The genes are TRBV7-9 and TRBJ1-2; 7 bases match TRBD1. With 5 bases clipped from V and 7 bases from J, the junction kept 10 bases outside the gene matches. This CDR3 region has 14 residues. Germline assignment: CDR1 SEHNR and CDR2 FQNEAQ (reference sequence). CDR3 in DNA: TGTGCCAGCAGCATTCGGGACAGACCCCTTGGCTACACCTTC. Translated, it gives CASSIRDRPLGYTF.

This chain links TRBV6-5 with TRBJ2-2, with D perhaps TRBD1 (6 bases). The CDR3 is 14 residues long. CDR1 is MNHEY, CDR2 SVGAGI, per germline. The V end lost 4 bases, the J end lost 4 bases, and 10 bases lay between the germline ends. As DNA, the CDR3 is TGTGCCAGCAGTTCGACAGGCTTCACCGGGGAGCTGTTTTTT. Its translation is CASSSTGFTGELFF.